These 8 T cell receptor beta chains originate from one sample sequenced in a study of blood T cell repertoires in COVID-19 (dated by TCRdb to 2020 to 2021). The protocol used for the library was the immunoSEQ multiplex PCR assay. Entries here come from immuneACCESS through TCRdb and include only in-frame sequences with V and J called. Some clones fail to appear in such tables; in the studies checked, an unresolved V gene covers under half of the shortfall, and the cause of the remainder is unknown. This sample holds some 130,000 clones; 55% to 75% were observed only once. Together, the top ten hold approximately 1.9% of the sample. The source material was peripheral blood. All receptors derive from a woman aged 70 to 79 with acute or convalescent COVID-19.

The chain employs TRBV7-9 and TRBJ2-2; 9 bases align to TRBD2. CDR3 size: 18 residues. Germline lookup yields CDR1 SEHNR and CDR2 FQNEAQ (reference sequence). The J segment lost 3 bases and the V segment lost 1 base, leaving 9 bases of the junction unmatched. The CDR3 reads CASSLGLLAGEDTGELFF. CDR3 DNA sequence: TGTGCCAGCAGCTTAGGTCTTTTAGCGGGAGAGGACACCGGGGAGCTGTTTTTT.

In DNA form, the CDR3 reads TGTGCCAGCAGCTTGGACAGTTCCTATGGCTACACCTTC. Its translation is CASSLDSSYGYTF. V gene TRBV7-8 combines with J gene TRBJ1-2, with a possible D match to TRBD1 (6 bases). The V end lost 3 bases, the J end lost 4 bases, and 9 bases lay between the germline ends. This CDR3 is 13 amino acids long. Germline CDR1 SGHVS, CDR2 FQNEAQ.

This chain connects TRBV10-1 to TRBJ2-7, with TRBD1 identical over 11 bases. V lost 3 bases, J lost 6 bases, and 10 bases stayed unmatched. Germline CDR1 and CDR2: WNHNN and SYGVQD (reference sequence). The CDR3 contains 16 residues. This CDR3 is CASSEARTGGFSEQYF. The CDR3 region has the DNA TGCGCCAGCAGTGAAGCTCGGACAGGGGGCTTTAGCGAGCAGTACTTC.

This sequence joins TRBV7-9 and TRBJ1-3; D is undetermined. This CDR3 is 14 amino acids long. V was trimmed by 1 base and J by 1 base, leaving 5 bases between them. CDR1 is SEHNR and CDR2 is FQNEAQ in the germline V gene (reference sequence). The CDR3 protein is CASSLGVSGNTIYF. CDR3 sequence (DNA): TGTGCCAGCAGCTTAGGAGTTTCTGGAAACACCATATATTTT.

This clone was seen only a few times. The rearrangement uses TRBV19 and TRBJ2-5, with D hard to call. CDR1 is LNHDA, CDR2 SQIVND, per germline (reference sequence). The CDR3 has 13 amino acids. The V and J ends lost 6 bases and 0 bases respectively, with 8 bases between them. The DNA for the CDR3 is TGTGCCAGTAGCTTAATCGACCAAGAGACCCAGTACTTC. Its translation: CASSLIDQETQYF.

The chain couples TRBV7-9 to TRBJ1-1; 7 positions agree with TRBD1. The CDR3 has 17 residues. The V gene end was trimmed by 5 bases and the J gene end by 6 bases; junction bases not matched to a gene: 18. Germline V gene lookup returns CDR1 SEHNR and CDR2 FQNEAQ (reference sequence). The CDR3 region is CASSQRQGLGASPEAFF. DNA of the CDR3: TGTGCCAGCAGCCAACGACAGGGCCTAGGGGCCAGCCCTGAAGCTTTCTTT. Using reference TRBV7-9 and TRBJ1-1 for the parts outside the CDR3, the full variable domain is DTGVSQNPRHKITKRGQNVTFRCDPISEHNRLYWYRQTLGQGPEFLTYFQNEAQLEKSRLLSDRFSAERPKGSFSTLEIQRTEQGDSAMYLCASSQRQGLGASPEAFFGQGTRLTVV.

The chain carries TRBV19 and TRBJ2-1; D is possibly TRBD2 (7 bases). This CDR3 has 13 residues. Germline V CDR1 and CDR2: LNHDA, SQIVND (reference sequence). The germline V and J ends were trimmed by 5 bases and 5 bases, with 10 bases remaining between them. Here the CDR3 DNA reads TGTGCCAGTAGTGGGGGGGGGCACAATGAGCAGTTCTTC. Translation: CASSGGGHNEQFF.

The chain uses TRBV4-1 and TRBJ2-3, with unresolved D. V gave up 0 bases and J gave up 6 bases, with 13 bases separating them. There are 15 residues in the CDR3. Germline CDR1 reads MGHRA; CDR2 reads YSYEKL. CDR3 amino acids: CASSQDVRVRDTQYF. The CDR3 region has the DNA TGCGCCAGCAGCCAAGATGTCCGGGTTCGGGATACGCAGTATTTT.